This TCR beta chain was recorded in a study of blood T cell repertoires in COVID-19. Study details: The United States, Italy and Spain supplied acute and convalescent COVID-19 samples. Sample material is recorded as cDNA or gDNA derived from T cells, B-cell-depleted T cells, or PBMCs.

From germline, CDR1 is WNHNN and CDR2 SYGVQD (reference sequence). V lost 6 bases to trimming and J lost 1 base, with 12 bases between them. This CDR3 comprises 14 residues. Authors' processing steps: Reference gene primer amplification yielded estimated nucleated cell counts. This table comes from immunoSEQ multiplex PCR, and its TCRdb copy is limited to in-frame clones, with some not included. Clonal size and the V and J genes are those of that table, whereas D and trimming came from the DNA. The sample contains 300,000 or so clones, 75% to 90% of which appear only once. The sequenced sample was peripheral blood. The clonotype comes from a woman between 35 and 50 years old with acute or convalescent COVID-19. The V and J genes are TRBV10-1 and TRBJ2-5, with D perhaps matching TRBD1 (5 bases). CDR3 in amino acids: CASSHTGAQETQYF. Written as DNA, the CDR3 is TGCGCCAGCAGCCATACAGGTGCCCAAGAGACCCAGTACTTC.